This paragraph reports one TCR beta chain. Random-hexamer reverse transcription was applied to roughly 0.5 to 1 ug RNA. Multiplex PCR with immunoSEQ amplified the TCR beta CDR3 across 54 Vbeta and 13 Jbeta. TCRdb processed the immunoSEQ multiplex PCR reads anew with MiXCR; each CDR3 protein has one entry. Of 200,000 to 250,000 distinct CDR3 sequences listed, approximately 95% were seen once; the top ten hold 0.082%. The multiple sclerosis control cohort comprised treatment-naive individuals presenting with stable or active relapsing-remitting disease. Purification of the CD8+ and CD4+ T cells relied on negative isolation, and TEMRA cells underwent FACS enrichment. The data were obtained in a study of CD8 T cells in Susac syndrome. CDR1 is MGHRA and CDR2 is YSYEKL in the germline V gene. This CDR3 has 13 residues. With 2 bases removed from V and 3 bases from J, the gap between germline ends came to 5 bases.

Specimen: CD4+ T cells from PBMCs. This TCR was sampled from a human donor with multiple sclerosis. This sequence joins TRBV4-1 and TRBJ1-5, with D uncertain. The CDR3 sequence is CASSQPPNQPQHF. The DNA for the CDR3 is TGCGCCAGCAGCCAACCACCCAATCAGCCCCAGCATTTT.